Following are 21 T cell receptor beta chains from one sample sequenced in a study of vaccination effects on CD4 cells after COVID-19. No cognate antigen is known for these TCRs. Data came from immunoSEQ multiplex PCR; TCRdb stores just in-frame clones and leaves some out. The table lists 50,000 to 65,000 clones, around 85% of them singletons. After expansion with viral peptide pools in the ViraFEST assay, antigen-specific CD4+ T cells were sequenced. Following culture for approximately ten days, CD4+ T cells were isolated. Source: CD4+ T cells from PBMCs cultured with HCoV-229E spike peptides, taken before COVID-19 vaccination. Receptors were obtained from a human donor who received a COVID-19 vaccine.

CDR3 in amino acids: CASSLRGQETQYF. CDR3 DNA sequence: TGTGCCAGCAGCCTCCGAGGCCAAGAGACCCAGTACTTC. This sequence joins TRBV9 and TRBJ2-5; D unclear. V dropped 4 bases and J dropped 1 base, with 8 bases sitting between them. Germline values: CDR1 SGDLS, CDR2 YYNGEE. The CDR3 sequence is 13 residues long.

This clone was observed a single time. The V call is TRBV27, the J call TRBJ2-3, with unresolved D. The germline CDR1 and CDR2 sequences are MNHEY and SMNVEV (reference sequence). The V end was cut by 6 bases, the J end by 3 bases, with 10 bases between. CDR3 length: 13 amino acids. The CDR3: CASRDGWTDTQYF. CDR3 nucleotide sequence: TGTGCCAGCAGGGACGGATGGACAGATACGCAGTATTTT.

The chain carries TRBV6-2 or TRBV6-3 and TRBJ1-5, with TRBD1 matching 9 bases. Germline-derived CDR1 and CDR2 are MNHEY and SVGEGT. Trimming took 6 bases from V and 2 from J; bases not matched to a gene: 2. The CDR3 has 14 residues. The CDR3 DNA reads TGTGCCAGCAGCACAGGGGGCCGCAATCAGCCCCAGCATTTT. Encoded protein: CASSTGGRNQPQHF.

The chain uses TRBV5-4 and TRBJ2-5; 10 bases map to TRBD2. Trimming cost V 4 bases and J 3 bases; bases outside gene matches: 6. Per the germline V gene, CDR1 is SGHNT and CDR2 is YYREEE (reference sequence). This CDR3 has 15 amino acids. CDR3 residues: CASSVPLAGEETQYF. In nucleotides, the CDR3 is TGTGCCAGCAGCGTCCCCCTAGCGGGGGAAGAGACCCAGTACTTC.

The CDR3 DNA reads as TGTGCCAGCAGTCCGGGACAGGGTTTTCAAAAGCCCCAGCATTTT. It translates to CASSPGQGFQKPQHF. The chain carries TRBV6-5 and TRBJ1-5; TRBD1 agrees at 9 bases. The CDR3 has 15 residues. Germline assignment: CDR1 MNHEY and CDR2 SVGAGI. V shed 5 bases, J shed 8 bases, and the junction held 10 bases outside the gene matches.

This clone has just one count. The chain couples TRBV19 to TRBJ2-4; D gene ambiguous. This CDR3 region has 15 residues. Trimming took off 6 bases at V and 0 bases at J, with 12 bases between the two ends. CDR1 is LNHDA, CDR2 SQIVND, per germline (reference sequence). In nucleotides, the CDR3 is TGTGCCAGTAGCACAACAATAGTAGCCAAAAACATTCAGTACTTC. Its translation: CASSTTIVAKNIQYF.

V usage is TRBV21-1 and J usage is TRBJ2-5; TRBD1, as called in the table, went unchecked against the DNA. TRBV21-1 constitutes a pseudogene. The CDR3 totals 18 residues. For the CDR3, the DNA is TGTGCCAGCAGCAAGGCCCGACAACATCATAGAAAAAAAGAGACCCAGTACTTC. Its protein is CASSKARQHHRKKETQYF.

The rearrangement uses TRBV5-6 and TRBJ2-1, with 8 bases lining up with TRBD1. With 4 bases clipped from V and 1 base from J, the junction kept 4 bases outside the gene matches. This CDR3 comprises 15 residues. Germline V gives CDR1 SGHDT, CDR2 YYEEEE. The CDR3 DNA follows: TGTGCCAGCAGCGACAGGGGACCATCCTACAATGAGCAGTTCTTC. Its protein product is CASSDRGPSYNEQFF.

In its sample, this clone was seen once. The CDR3 bases are TGTGCCTGGAGTGCCCATTCGGGGGCAGGAAACACCATATATTTT. It codes for CAWSAHSGAGNTIYF. The chain is built from TRBV30 and TRBJ1-3, with a weak D call TRBD1 (6 bases). Germline CDR1 and CDR2: GTSNPN and SVGIG (reference sequence). The CDR3 spans 15 residues. The germline V and J ends were trimmed by 1 base and 4 bases, with 14 bases remaining between them.

This CDR3 is CASSDPAQGNNEQFF. The CDR3 DNA sequence: TGTGCCAGCAGTGACCCCGCGCAGGGTAACAATGAGCAGTTCTTC. The chain uses TRBV25-1 and TRBJ2-1; weak D call: TRBD1 (5 bases). This CDR3 spans 15 amino acids. V was clipped by 3 bases and J by 5 bases, with 14 bases between them. Germline V gene lookup returns CDR1 MGHDK and CDR2 SYGVNS.

The CDR3 spells CASSYGFGTGGRRETQYF. The CDR3 DNA sequence: TGTGCCAGCAGTTACGGCTTCGGGACAGGGGGGCGTAGAGAGACCCAGTACTTC. V gene TRBV6-2 or TRBV6-3 combines with J gene TRBJ2-5, with TRBD1 matching over 11 bases. Looked up from germline, CDR1 is MNHEY and CDR2 is SVGEGT. CDR3 length: 18 amino acids. V shed 2 bases, J shed 4 bases, and the junction held 12 bases outside the gene matches.

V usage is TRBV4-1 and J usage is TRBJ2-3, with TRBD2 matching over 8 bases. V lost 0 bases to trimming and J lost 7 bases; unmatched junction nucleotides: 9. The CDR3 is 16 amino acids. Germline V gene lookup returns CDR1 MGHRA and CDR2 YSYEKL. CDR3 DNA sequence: TGCGCCAGCAGCCAAGATCGTAGCGGGGTACTGAATACGCAGTATTTT. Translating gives CASSQDRSGVLNTQYF.

CDR3 bases: TGTGCCAGCACCCCTGGCGGGGGGGCTGGTGAGAAGCAGTACGTC. Translating gives CASTPGGGAGEKQYV. The chain combines TRBV6-5 with TRBJ2-7, with 9 bases matching TRBD2. This CDR3 spans 15 amino acids. V gave up 7 bases and J gave up 8 bases; unmatched junction bases: 15. Germline V gives CDR1 MNHEY, CDR2 SVGAGI.

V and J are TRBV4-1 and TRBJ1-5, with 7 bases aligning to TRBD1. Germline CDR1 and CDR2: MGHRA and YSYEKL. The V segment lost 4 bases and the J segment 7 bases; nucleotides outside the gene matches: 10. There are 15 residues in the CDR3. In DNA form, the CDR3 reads TGCGCCAGCAGCCCCGGGCAGGGGGGACGGCAGCCCCAGCATTTT. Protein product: CASSPGQGGRQPQHF.

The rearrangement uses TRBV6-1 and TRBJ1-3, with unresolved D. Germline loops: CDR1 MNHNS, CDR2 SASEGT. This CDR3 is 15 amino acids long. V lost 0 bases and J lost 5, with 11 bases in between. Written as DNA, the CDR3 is TGTGCCAGCAGTGAAGCGCTAGGGCTTCGAAACACCATATATTTT. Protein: CASSEALGLRNTIYF.

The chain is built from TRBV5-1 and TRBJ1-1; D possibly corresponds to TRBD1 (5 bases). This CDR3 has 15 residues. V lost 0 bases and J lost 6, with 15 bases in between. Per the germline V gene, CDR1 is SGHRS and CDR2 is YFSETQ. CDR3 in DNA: TGCGCCAGCAGCTTGGGTGTTAGGCAGGGTGCTGAAGCTTTCTTT. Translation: CASSLGVRQGAEAFF.

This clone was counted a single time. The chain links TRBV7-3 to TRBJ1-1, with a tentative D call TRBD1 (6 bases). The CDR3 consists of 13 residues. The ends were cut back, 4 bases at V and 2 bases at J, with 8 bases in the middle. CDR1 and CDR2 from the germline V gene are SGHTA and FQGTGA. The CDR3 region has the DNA TGTGCCAGCAGCTCACAGGGCAACACTGAAGCTTTCTTT. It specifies CASSSQGNTEAFF. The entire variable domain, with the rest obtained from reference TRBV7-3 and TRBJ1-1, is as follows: GAGVSQTPSNKVTEKGKYVELRCDPISGHTALYWYRQSLGQGPEFLIYFQGTGAADDSGLPNDRFFAVRPEGSVSTLKIQRTERGDSAVYLCASSSQGNTEAFFGQGTRLTVV.

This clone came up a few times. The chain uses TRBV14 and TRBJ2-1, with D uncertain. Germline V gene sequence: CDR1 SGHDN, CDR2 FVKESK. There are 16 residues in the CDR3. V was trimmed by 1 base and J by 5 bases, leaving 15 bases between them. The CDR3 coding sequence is TGTGCCAGCAGCCAAGGTGGCTATGCTGGTAACAATGAGCAGTTCTTC. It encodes CASSQGGYAGNNEQFF.

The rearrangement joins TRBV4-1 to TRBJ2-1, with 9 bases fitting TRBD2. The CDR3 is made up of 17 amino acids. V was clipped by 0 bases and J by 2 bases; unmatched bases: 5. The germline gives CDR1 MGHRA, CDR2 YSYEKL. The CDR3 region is CASSQDPTSGAYNEQFF. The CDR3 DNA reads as TGCGCCAGCAGCCAAGACCCGACTAGCGGAGCCTACAATGAGCAGTTCTTC.

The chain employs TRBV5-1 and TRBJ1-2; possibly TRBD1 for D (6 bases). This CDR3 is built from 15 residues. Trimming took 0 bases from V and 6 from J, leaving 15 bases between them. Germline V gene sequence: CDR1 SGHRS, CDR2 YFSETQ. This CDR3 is CASSLDTSGVNGYTF. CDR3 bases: TGCGCCAGCAGCTTGGACACCTCAGGGGTCAATGGCTACACCTTC.

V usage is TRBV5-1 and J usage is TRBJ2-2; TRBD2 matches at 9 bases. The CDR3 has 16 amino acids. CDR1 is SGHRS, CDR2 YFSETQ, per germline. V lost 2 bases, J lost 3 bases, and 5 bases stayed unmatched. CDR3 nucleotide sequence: TGCGCCAGCAGCTTTGTTAGCGGGGGTGACACCGGGGAGCTGTTTTTT. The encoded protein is CASSFVSGGDTGELFF.